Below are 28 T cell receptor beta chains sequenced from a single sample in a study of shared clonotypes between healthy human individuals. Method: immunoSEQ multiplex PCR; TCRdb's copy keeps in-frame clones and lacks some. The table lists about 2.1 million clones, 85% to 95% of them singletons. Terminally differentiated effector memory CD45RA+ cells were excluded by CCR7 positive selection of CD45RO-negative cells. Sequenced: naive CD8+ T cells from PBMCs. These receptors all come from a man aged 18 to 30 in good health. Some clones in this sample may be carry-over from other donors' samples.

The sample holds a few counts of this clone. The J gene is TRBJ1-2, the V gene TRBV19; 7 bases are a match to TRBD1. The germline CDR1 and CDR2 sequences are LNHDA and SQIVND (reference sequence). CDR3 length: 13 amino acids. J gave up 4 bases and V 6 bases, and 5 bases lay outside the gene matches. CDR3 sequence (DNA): TGTGCCAGTAGACCCGGACAGGCCTATGGCTACACCTTC. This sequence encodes CASRPGQAYGYTF.

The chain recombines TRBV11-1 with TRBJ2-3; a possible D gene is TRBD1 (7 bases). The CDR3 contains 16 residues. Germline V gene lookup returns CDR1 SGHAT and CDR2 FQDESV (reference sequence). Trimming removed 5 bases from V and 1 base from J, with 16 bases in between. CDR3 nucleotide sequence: TGTGCCAGCAGCCCCATCCCCAGGGGGGGCACAGATACGCAGTATTTT. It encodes CASSPIPRGGTDTQYF.

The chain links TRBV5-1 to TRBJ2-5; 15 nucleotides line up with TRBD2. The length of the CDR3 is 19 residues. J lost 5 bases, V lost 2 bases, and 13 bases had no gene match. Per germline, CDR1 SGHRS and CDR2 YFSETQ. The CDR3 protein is CASSFLGLAGGPLDETQYF. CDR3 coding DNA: TGCGCCAGCAGCTTCCTTGGACTAGCGGGAGGGCCCCTAGACGAGACCCAGTACTTC. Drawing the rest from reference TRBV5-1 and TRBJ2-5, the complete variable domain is KAGVTQTPRYLIKTRGQQVTLSCSPISGHRSVSWYQQTPGQGLQFLFEYFSETQRNKGNFPGRFSGRQFSNSRSEMNVSTLELGDSALYLCASSFLGLAGGPLDETQYFGPGTRLLVL.

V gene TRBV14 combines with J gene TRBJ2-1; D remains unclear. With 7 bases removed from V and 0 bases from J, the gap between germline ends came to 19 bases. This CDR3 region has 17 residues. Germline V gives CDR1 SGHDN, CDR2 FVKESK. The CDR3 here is CASTPRWALSSYNEQFF. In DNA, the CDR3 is TGTGCCAGCACCCCCAGATGGGCATTAAGCTCCTACAATGAGCAGTTCTTC.

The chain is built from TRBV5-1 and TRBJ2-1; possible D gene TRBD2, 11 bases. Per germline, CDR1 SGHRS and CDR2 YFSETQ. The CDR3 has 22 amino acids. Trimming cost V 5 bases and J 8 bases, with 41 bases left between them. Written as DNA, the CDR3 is TGCGCCAGCAGAGATCCGGGACAGGGGAAAGCTAGCGGGAGGTTGTTCTGGGATGAGCAGTTCTTC. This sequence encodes CASRDPGQGKASGRLFWDEQFF.

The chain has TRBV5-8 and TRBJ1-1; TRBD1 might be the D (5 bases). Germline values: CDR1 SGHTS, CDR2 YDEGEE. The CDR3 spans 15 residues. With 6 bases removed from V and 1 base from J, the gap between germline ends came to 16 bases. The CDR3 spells CASKTPWGANTEAFF. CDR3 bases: TGTGCCAGCAAAACGCCCTGGGGCGCGAACACTGAAGCTTTCTTT.

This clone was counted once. For the CDR3, the DNA is TGTGCCAGTAGGGGCCCCTCAGATACGCAGTATTTT. Translated, it gives CASRGPSDTQYF. The chain carries TRBV19 and TRBJ2-3; D gene ambiguous. Deletions cut 6 bases from V and 4 bases from J, with 8 bases between. Looked up from germline, CDR1 is LNHDA and CDR2 is SQIVND (reference sequence). The CDR3 runs 12 residues.

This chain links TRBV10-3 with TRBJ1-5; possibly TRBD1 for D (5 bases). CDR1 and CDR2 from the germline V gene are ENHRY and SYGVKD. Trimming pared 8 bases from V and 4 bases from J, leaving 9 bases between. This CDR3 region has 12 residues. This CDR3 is CAIRDGNQPQHF. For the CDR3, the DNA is TGTGCCATCCGGGACGGTAATCAGCCCCAGCATTTT.

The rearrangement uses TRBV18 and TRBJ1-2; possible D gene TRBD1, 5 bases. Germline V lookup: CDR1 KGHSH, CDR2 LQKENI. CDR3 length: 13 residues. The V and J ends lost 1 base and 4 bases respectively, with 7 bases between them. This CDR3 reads CASSPRDGYGYTF. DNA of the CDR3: TGTGCCAGCTCACCACGGGACGGCTATGGCTACACCTTC.

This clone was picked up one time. CDR3 in amino acids: CASSVQAGGPGEQFF. The CDR3 coding sequence is TGTGCCAGCAGTGTACAAGCGGGAGGGCCGGGTGAGCAGTTCTTC. The chain recombines TRBV6-4 with TRBJ2-1; TRBD2 matches 10 bases. Unmatched junction bases numbered 9, after V lost 4 bases and J lost 9 bases. Germline-derived CDR1 and CDR2 are MRHNA and SNTAGT. This CDR3 spans 15 amino acids.

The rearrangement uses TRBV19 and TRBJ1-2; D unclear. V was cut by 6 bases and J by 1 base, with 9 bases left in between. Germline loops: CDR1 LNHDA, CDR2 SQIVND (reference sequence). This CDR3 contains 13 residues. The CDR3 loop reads CASRGGLNYGYTF. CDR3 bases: TGTGCCAGTAGAGGCGGTCTTAACTATGGCTACACCTTC.

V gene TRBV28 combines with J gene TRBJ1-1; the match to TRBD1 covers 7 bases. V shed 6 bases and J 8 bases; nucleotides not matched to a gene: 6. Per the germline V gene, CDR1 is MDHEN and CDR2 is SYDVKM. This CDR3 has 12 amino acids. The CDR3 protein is CASSPQGVEAFF. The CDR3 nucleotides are TGTGCCAGCAGCCCCCAGGGGGTAGAAGCTTTCTTT.

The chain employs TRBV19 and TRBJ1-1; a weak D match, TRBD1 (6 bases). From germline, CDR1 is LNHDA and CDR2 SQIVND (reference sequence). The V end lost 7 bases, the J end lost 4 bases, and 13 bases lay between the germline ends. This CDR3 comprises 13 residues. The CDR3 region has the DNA TGTGCCAGTACCCTATGGGGGGCCACTGAAGCTTTCTTT. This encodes CASTLWGATEAFF.

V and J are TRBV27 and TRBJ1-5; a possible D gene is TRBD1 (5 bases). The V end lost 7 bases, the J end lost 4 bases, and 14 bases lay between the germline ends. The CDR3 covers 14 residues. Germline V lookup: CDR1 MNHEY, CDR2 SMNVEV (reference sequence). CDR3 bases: TGTGCCAGCACCACAACGGGGGGTAATCAGCCCCAGCATTTT. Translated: CASTTTGGNQPQHF.

The CDR3 DNA follows: TGTGCCAGCAGTGAAAGCCCCCCTAACAGGGCCCACGAGCAGTACTTC. It translates to CASSESPPNRAHEQYF. The chain combines TRBV2 with TRBJ2-7, with D possibly TRBD1 on 6 matching bases. The CDR3 is 16 residues long. Trimming stripped 2 bases from V and 5 bases from J, with 19 bases between. Germline loops: CDR1 SNHLY, CDR2 FYNNEI.

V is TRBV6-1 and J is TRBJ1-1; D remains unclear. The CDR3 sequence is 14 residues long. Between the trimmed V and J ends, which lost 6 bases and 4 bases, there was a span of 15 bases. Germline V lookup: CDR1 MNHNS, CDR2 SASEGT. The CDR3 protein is CASRVGTEGTEAFF. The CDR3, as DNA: TGTGCCAGCAGGGTGGGCACGGAGGGCACTGAAGCTTTCTTT.

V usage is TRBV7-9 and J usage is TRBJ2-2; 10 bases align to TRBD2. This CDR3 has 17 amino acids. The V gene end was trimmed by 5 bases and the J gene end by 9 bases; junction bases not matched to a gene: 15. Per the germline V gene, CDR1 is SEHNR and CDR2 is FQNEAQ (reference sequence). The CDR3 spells CASSAPEGGLAIRELFF. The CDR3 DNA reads TGTGCCAGCAGCGCCCCCGAAGGGGGACTAGCGATCCGGGAGCTGTTTTTT.

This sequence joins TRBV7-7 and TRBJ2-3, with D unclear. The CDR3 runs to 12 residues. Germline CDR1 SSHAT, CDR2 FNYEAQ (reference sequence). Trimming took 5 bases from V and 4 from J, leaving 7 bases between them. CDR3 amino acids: CASSISPDTQYF. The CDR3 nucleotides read TGTGCCAGCAGCATTAGTCCAGATACGCAGTATTTT.

CDR3: CASKLRYGVQPQHF. CDR3 DNA sequence: TGTGCCAGCAAACTTCGATATGGGGTACAGCCCCAGCATTTT. The chain combines TRBV28 with TRBJ1-5; D is undetermined. The CDR3 consists of 14 residues. Germline CDR1 and CDR2: MDHEN and SYDVKM. Trimming stripped 7 bases from V and 7 bases from J, with 17 bases between.

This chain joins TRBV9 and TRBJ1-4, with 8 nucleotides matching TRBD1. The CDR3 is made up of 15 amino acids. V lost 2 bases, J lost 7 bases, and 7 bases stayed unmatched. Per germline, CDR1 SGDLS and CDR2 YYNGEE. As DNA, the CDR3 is TGTGCCAGCAGCGTTCAGGGGGCGTATGGTGAAAAACTGTTTTTT. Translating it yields CASSVQGAYGEKLFF.

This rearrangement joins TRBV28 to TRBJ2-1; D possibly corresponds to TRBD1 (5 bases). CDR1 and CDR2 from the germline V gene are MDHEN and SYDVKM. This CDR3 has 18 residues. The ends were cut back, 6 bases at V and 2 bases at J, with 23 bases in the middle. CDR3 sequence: CASSSLGIRTMTYNEQFF. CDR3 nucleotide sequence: TGTGCCAGCAGCTCCTTAGGTATCCGGACAATGACCTACAATGAGCAGTTCTTC.

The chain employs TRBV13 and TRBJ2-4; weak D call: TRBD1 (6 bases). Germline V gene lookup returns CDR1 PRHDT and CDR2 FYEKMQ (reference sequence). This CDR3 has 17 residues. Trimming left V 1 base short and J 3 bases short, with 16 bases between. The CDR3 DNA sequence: TGTGCCAGCAGCTTAGATCCTTACAGGGCAGACAAAAACATTCAGTACTTC. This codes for CASSLDPYRADKNIQYF.

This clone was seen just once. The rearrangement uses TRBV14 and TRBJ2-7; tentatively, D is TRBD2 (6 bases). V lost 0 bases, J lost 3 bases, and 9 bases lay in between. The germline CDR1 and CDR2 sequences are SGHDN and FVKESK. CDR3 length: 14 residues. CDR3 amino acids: CASSQDGRGYEQYF. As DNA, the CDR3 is TGTGCCAGCAGCCAAGATGGGCGGGGCTACGAGCAGTACTTC.

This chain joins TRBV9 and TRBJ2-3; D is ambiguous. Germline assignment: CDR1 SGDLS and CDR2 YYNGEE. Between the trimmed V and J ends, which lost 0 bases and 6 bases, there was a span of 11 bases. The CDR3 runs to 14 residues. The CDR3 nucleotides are TGTGCCAGCAGCGTAGATTCGCTCCAGGATACGCAGTATTTT. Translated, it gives CASSVDSLQDTQYF.

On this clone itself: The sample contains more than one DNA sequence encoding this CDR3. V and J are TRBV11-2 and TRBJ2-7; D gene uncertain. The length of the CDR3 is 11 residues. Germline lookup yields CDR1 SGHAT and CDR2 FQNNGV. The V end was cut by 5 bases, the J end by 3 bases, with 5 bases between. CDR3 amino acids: CASSPHYEQYF. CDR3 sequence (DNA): TGTGCCAGCAGCCCCCACTACGAGCAGTACTTC.

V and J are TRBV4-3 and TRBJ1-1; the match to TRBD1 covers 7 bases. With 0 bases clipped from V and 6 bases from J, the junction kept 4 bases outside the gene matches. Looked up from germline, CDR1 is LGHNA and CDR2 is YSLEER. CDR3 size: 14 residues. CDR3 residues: CASSQDRGRPEAFF. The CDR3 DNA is TGCGCCAGCAGCCAAGATAGGGGGCGGCCTGAAGCTTTCTTT.

The CDR3 DNA sequence: TGTGCCAGCTCACCCCCCGGGGCTTTCTCCTACGAGCAGTACTTC. Its protein product is CASSPPGAFSYEQYF. This chain joins TRBV18 and TRBJ2-7, with D possibly being TRBD1 or TRBD2 (5 bases each). Germline V lookup: CDR1 KGHSH, CDR2 LQKENI. V was clipped by 3 bases and J by 0 bases, with 12 bases between them. The CDR3 is 15 residues long.

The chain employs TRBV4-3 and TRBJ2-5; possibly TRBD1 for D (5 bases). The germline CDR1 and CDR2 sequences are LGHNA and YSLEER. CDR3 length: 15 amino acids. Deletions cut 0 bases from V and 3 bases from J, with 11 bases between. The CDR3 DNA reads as TGCGCCAGCAGCCAAGATAGACAGCCTAAAGAGACCCAGTACTTC. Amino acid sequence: CASSQDRQPKETQYF.